This TCR beta chain was profiled in a study of blood T cell repertoires in COVID-19. V was trimmed by 5 bases and J by 7 bases, leaving 12 bases between them. Germline V gene data show CDR1 as SEHNR and CDR2 as FQNEAQ (reference sequence). The CDR3 runs 12 residues. TCRdb's table, derived via immunoSEQ multiplex PCR, lists solely in-frame clones and lacks some. In the table there are approximately 50,000 clones, around 90% of which are singletons. What was sequenced was peripheral blood. The chain has TRBV7-9 and TRBJ2-7, with a possible D match to TRBD2 (6 bases). The sequence came from a man aged 50 to 60 with active COVID-19. This chain's CDR3 is CASSGTLREQYF. The CDR3, as DNA: TGTGCCAGCAGCGGGACTTTGAGGGAGCAGTACTTC.